The 24 T cell receptor beta chains below were found in one sample sequenced in a study of blood T cell repertoires in COVID-19. Clones were read by immunoSEQ multiplex PCR, and TCRdb kept only the in-frame ones, dropping some. This sample has about 190,000 clones; roughly four fifths occur once, and the top ten carry roughly 12%. Sequencing was performed on peripheral blood. These receptors all come from a woman aged 50 to 65 with acute or convalescent COVID-19.

The chain recombines TRBV4-1 with TRBJ1-1, with TRBD1 identical over 9 bases. After removal of 8 bases from V and 6 bases from J, the junction contained 4 bases not matched to a gene. This CDR3 spans 12 amino acids. The germline CDR1 and CDR2 sequences are MGHRA and YSYEKL. CDR3 in DNA: TGCGCCAGCGGGGGACAGGGTCCTGAAGCTTTCTTT. It codes for CASGGQGPEAFF.

The V call is TRBV9, the J call TRBJ2-2; D might be TRBD1 (5 bases). Germline V gene data show CDR1 as SGDLS and CDR2 as YYNGEE. The CDR3 contains 16 residues. The V end was cut by 0 bases, the J end by 4 bases, with 13 bases between. This CDR3 reads CASSVGVGVATGELFF. The DNA for the CDR3 is TGTGCCAGCAGCGTAGGTGTAGGGGTGGCCACCGGGGAGCTGTTTTTT.

This clone came up once. The chain joins TRBV18 to TRBJ1-2, with 9 bases aligning to TRBD1. The CDR3 extends over 15 amino acids. Germline V CDR1 and CDR2: KGHSH, LQKENI. The ends lost 3 bases at V and 8 bases at J; junction bases unmatched: 10. The CDR3 bases are TGTGCCAGCTCACCGGACAGGGGTCAATCTTGGGGCTACACCTTC. Protein sequence: CASSPDRGQSWGYTF.

This clone has a handful of counts. V and J are TRBV7-8 and TRBJ1-2; weak D call: TRBD1 (5 bases). V was pared by 5 bases and J by 4 bases, with 11 bases between. The germline CDR1 and CDR2 sequences are SGHVS and FQNEAQ. This CDR3 comprises 13 residues. The CDR3 spells CASSDRGTYGYTF. The CDR3 region has the DNA TGTGCCAGCAGCGACCGGGGGACCTATGGCTACACCTTC.

The chain carries TRBV12-5 and TRBJ2-7; tentative D call: TRBD1 (6 bases). V was clipped by 6 bases and J by 0 bases, with 15 bases between them. The CDR3 is made up of 15 amino acids. In germline, CDR1 is LGHNT, CDR2 FRNRAP. The CDR3: CASGPSGEPSYEQYF. The CDR3 nucleotides read TGTGCTAGTGGCCCCTCAGGGGAACCCTCCTACGAGCAGTACTTC. The whole variable domain, filled in from reference TRBV12-5 and TRBJ2-7, reads DARVTQTPRHKVTEMGQEVTMRCQPILGHNTVFWYRQTMMQGLELLAYFRNRAPLDDSGMPKDRFSAEMPDATLATLKIQPSEPRDSAVYFCASGPSGEPSYEQYFGPGTRLTVT.

The chain carries TRBV21-1 and TRBJ2-7; TRBD2 is taken as the D call from the table, unchecked against the DNA. TRBV21-1 is described as a pseudogene. This CDR3 has 16 residues. The chain's CDR3 is CASSKVRGLFFYEQYF. DNA of the CDR3: TGTGCCAGCAGCAAAGTTAGGGGACTCTTCTTCTACGAGCAGTACTTC.

CDR3 amino acids: CASTDRFTLHF. The CDR3, as DNA: TGTGCCAGCACCGATAGATTCACCCTCCACTTT. The chain is built from TRBV6-5 and TRBJ1-6; D gene ambiguous. V dropped 7 bases and J dropped 14 bases, with 12 bases sitting between them. From germline, CDR1 is MNHEY and CDR2 SVGAGI. The CDR3 extends over 11 amino acids.

This chain joins TRBV4-1 and TRBJ2-7; TRBD1 matches at 8 bases. CDR1 and CDR2 (germline): MGHRA, YSYEKL. The V gene end was trimmed by 0 bases and the J gene end by 3 bases; junction bases not matched to a gene: 7. The CDR3 runs to 16 residues. In nucleotides, the CDR3 is TGCGCCAGCAGCCAAGACCACCCGACAGGGGTCTACGAGCAGTACTTC. It encodes CASSQDHPTGVYEQYF.

The CDR3 DNA is TGTGCCAGCAGTTTATTTCGTGGAAAACAGGGTGAAGCTTTCTTT. It yields the protein CASSLFRGKQGEAFF. This chain uses TRBV27 with TRBJ1-1; D is possibly TRBD1 (6 bases). Germline loops: CDR1 MNHEY, CDR2 SMNVEV (reference sequence). There are 15 residues in the CDR3. V was pared by 1 base and J by 7 bases, with 16 bases between.

Here the CDR3 DNA reads TGTGCCAGCAGACCAAGCGGGGGGGGTCGCGATGAGCAGTTCTTC. This translates into CASRPSGGGRDEQFF. This chain connects TRBV6-6 to TRBJ2-1, with 10 bases fitting TRBD2. Germline CDR1 is MNHNY and CDR2 is SVGAGI (reference sequence). Trimming removed 6 bases from V and 8 bases from J; junction bases left unmatched: 10. The CDR3 consists of 15 residues.

This clone was seen more than once but under ten times. V is TRBV6-2 or TRBV6-3 and J is TRBJ2-5; 8 nucleotides agree with TRBD2. Germline trimming cut 3 bases from V and 5 bases from J; bases unmatched to any gene: 11. The CDR3 covers 16 residues. Germline V gene lookup returns CDR1 MNHEY and CDR2 SVGEGT. Here the CDR3 DNA reads TGTGCCAGCAGTTATGTCTCCGGGACTAGAAGGGAGACCCAGTACTTC. Protein sequence: CASSYVSGTRRETQYF.

In this sample, this clone turned up a few times. V usage is TRBV20-1 and J usage is TRBJ1-1; D not resolved. CDR3 size: 11 residues. Germline-derived CDR1 and CDR2 are DFQATT and SNEGSKA (reference sequence). Trimming shortened V by 4 bases and J by 11 bases, and 14 bases separated the two germline ends. The chain's CDR3 is CSAKGGGRAFF. The CDR3 region has the DNA TGCAGTGCTAAGGGTGGCGGGCGGGCTTTCTTT.

The V gene is TRBV28, the J gene TRBJ2-2; 7 nucleotides match TRBD2. The germline CDR1 and CDR2 sequences are MDHEN and SYDVKM. The V and J ends lost 5 bases and 0 bases, in that order; junction bases with no gene match: 6. The CDR3 contains 16 residues. DNA for the CDR3: TGTGCCAGCAGTCGCCGACTAGCCACGAACACCGGGGAGCTGTTTTTT. Translated, it gives CASSRRLATNTGELFF.

The chain combines TRBV11-2 with TRBJ2-5, with TRBD2 matching over 12 bases. The V and J ends lost 7 bases and 5 bases, in that order; junction bases with no gene match: 11. Germline values: CDR1 SGHAT, CDR2 FQNNGV. The CDR3 contains 16 residues. The CDR3 loop reads CASTPSSGGVRETQYF. The CDR3 DNA follows: TGTGCCAGCACCCCTTCTAGCGGGGGGGTTAGGGAGACCCAGTACTTC.

The chain joins TRBV19 to TRBJ1-1; tentative D call: TRBD1 (5 bases). Germline CDR1 LNHDA, CDR2 SQIVND (reference sequence). Trimming took off 5 bases at V and 4 bases at J, with 14 bases between the two ends. The CDR3 is made up of 14 amino acids. Written as DNA, the CDR3 is TGTGCCAGTAGTTCCCCTGACAGTTCCACTGAAGCTTTCTTT. It is translated as CASSSPDSSTEAFF. Drawing the rest from reference TRBV19 and TRBJ1-1, the complete variable domain is DGGITQSPKYLFRKEGQNVTLSCEQNLNHDAMYWYRQDPGQGLRLIYYSQIVNDFQKGDIAEGYSVSREKKESFPLTVTSAQKNPTAFYLCASSSPDSSTEAFFGQGTRLTVV.

The chain recombines TRBV5-1 with TRBJ2-3; D is possibly TRBD2 (5 bases). Trimming shortened V by 0 bases and J by 0 bases, and 8 bases separated the two germline ends. CDR1 is SGHRS, CDR2 YFSETQ, per germline. The CDR3 totals 15 residues. CDR3 amino acids: CASSLAQRSTDTQYF. In DNA, the CDR3 is TGCGCCAGCAGCTTGGCCCAGCGGAGCACAGATACGCAGTATTTT.

This clone occurred a few times. The rearrangement joins TRBV6-5 to TRBJ1-2, with 8 bases lining up with TRBD1. This CDR3 region has 15 residues. CDR1 MNHEY and CDR2 SVGAGI come from the germline V gene. Trimming took 4 bases from V and 2 from J; bases not matched to a gene: 6. CDR3 DNA sequence: TGTGCCAGCAGTTTACTTACAGGGGGGAACTATGGCTACACCTTC. Its protein is CASSLLTGGNYGYTF.

This sequence joins TRBV6-2 or TRBV6-3 and TRBJ2-7, with 8 bases matching TRBD2. Germline trimming cut 4 bases from V and 2 bases from J; bases unmatched to any gene: 7. The length of the CDR3 is 15 residues. CDR1 and CDR2 from the germline V gene are MNHEY and SVGEGT. This CDR3 reads CASSSAGLGPYEQYF. CDR3 DNA: TGTGCCAGCAGTTCCGCGGGACTAGGGCCCTACGAGCAGTACTTC.

The chain carries TRBV30 and TRBJ2-3, with TRBD2 identical over 10 bases. Germline V gene lookup returns CDR1 GTSNPN and CDR2 SVGIG (reference sequence). The junction had 1 base not matched to a gene; V was cut back by 4 bases and J by 3 bases. This CDR3 contains 13 residues. This CDR3 is CAWTSGRTDTQYF. Written as DNA, the CDR3 is TGTGCCTGGACTAGCGGGAGAACAGATACGCAGTATTTT.

This sequence joins TRBV24-1 and TRBJ2-2; 12 bases map to TRBD2. The junction had 3 bases not matched to a gene; V was cut back by 11 bases and J by 6 bases. Germline V gene sequence: CDR1 KGHDR, CDR2 SFDVKD. The length of the CDR3 is 13 residues. CDR3 in DNA: TGTGCCAGTAGACTAGCGGGAGCCGGGGAGCTGTTTTTT. The encoded protein is CASRLAGAGELFF.

This clone has a handful of counts. The chain joins TRBV7-8 to TRBJ1-2, with no clear D. The germline V gene has CDR1 SGHVS and CDR2 FQNEAQ. V was cut by 3 bases and J by 3 bases, with 5 bases left in between. The CDR3 extends over 12 amino acids. Written as DNA, the CDR3 is TGTGCCAGCAGCTTCGGGGACTATGGCTACACCTTC. Amino acids: CASSFGDYGYTF.

CDR3 sequence (DNA): TGTGCCAGCTCACCACCCAATCCCTACGAGCAGTACTTC. Translation gives CASSPPNPYEQYF. V gene TRBV18 combines with J gene TRBJ2-7; no clear D. This CDR3 spans 13 amino acids. Trimming stripped 0 bases from V and 2 bases from J, with 5 bases between. Per germline, CDR1 KGHSH and CDR2 LQKENI. The full variable domain, in which reference TRBV18 and TRBJ2-7 provide the parts outside the CDR3, is NAGVMQNPRHLVRRRGQEARLRCSPMKGHSHVYWYRQLPEEGLKFMVYLQKENIIDESGMPKERFSAEFPKEGPSILRIQQVVRGDSAAYFCASSPPNPYEQYFGPGTRLTVT.

This clone was counted between two and nine times. The chain carries TRBV30 and TRBJ1-2; 9 bases line up with TRBD1. From germline, CDR1 is GTSNPN and CDR2 SVGIG (reference sequence). The CDR3 sequence is 16 residues long. V dropped 0 bases and J dropped 7; count of bases not matched to a gene: 12. CDR3 in amino acids: CAWSVRLAGQGSGYTF. The CDR3 coding sequence is TGTGCCTGGAGTGTACGTCTTGCGGGACAGGGATCTGGCTACACCTTC. Looking up the rest from reference TRBV30 and TRBJ1-2 gives the full variable domain: SQTIHQWPATLVQPVGSPLSLECTVEGTSNPNLYWYRQAAGRGLQLLFYSVGIGQISSEVPQNLSASRPQDRQFILSSKKLLLSDSGFYLCAWSVRLAGQGSGYTFGSGTRLTVV.

The DNA of the CDR3 is TGTGCCAGTAGTTCGGACAGGGAAACAGATACGCAGTATTTT. Amino acids: CASSSDRETDTQYF. This chain joins TRBV19 and TRBJ2-3, with TRBD1 identical over 8 bases. Looked up from germline, CDR1 is LNHDA and CDR2 is SQIVND (reference sequence). The CDR3 spans 14 residues. The trim removed 5 bases at V and 3 bases at J, leaving 4 bases unmatched.